These 3 T cell receptor beta chains share one sample of origin, sequenced in a study of beta chain features in type 1 diabetes. cDNA synthesis used the whole RNA isolate, giving expressed TCRB sequences. The repertoire was sequenced with immunoSEQ multiplex PCR; TCRdb's copy has only in-frame clones and lacks some. The sample yields under 150,000 clones, roughly 48% seen once. The sample consisted of Tregs from blood. All receptors derive from a young man in good health.

This clone has only a few counts. V usage is TRBV19 and J usage is TRBJ1-2, with TRBD1 matching 7 bases. This CDR3 has 12 residues. Trimming removed 4 bases from V and 10 bases from J; junction bases left unmatched: 6. Germline CDR1 is LNHDA and CDR2 is SQIVND (reference sequence). The DNA for the CDR3 is TGTGCCAGTAGTAGAAGGACAGGCGACTACACCTTC. Its protein is CASSRRTGDYTF.

This clone was seen a few times. Here the CDR3 reads CASSLGGKETQYF. In nucleotides, the CDR3 is TGTGCCAGCAGCCTGGGGGGAAAGGAGACCCAGTACTTC. The J gene is TRBJ2-5, the V gene TRBV11-2; weak D call: TRBD2 (6 bases). Germline V gene lookup returns CDR1 SGHAT and CDR2 FQNNGV. CDR3 length: 13 amino acids. V gave up 5 bases and J gave up 5 bases, with 12 bases separating them.

This clone was picked up a small number of times. This chain joins TRBV28 and TRBJ1-5; D is perhaps TRBD1 (6 bases). CDR3 length equals 15 residues. Per the germline V gene, CDR1 is MDHEN and CDR2 is SYDVKM. Trimming removed 7 bases at V and 5 bases at J, with 18 bases between. The CDR3 nucleotides read TGTGCCAGCACGACCGGCAGGGGAGGGTATCAGCCCCAGCATTTT. It specifies CASTTGRGGYQPQHF.